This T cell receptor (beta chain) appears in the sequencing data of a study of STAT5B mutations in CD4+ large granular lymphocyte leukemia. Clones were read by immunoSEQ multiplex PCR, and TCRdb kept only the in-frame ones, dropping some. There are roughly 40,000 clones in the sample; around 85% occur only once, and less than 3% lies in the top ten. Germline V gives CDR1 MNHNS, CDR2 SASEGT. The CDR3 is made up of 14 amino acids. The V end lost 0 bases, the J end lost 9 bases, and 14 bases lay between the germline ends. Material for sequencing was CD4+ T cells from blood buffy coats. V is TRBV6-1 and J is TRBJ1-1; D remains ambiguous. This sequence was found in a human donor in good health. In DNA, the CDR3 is TGTGCCAGCAGTGAAGCAGGACCACGCCAACAAGCTTTCTTT. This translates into CASSEAGPRQQAFF.